This entry features one T cell receptor beta chain sequence. What antigen it recognizes has not been identified. No base quality information exists; no much larger clone differs at one position. This sample was taken from a study of cytomegalovirus exposure and HLA in healthy donors (dated by TCRdb to 2016 to 2017). Study-level background: According to an earlier analysis of a few hundred of the donors, 150 million to 200 million T cells yielded approximately 120 million unique TCR beta sequences and about 300 Gb of sequence data. The study was designed to test whether signatures of past pathogen exposure could be identified by cataloging public T cell receptors. Roughly 300 gigabases of sequencing data and 70 million to 95 million unique TCR sequences made up an early release that covered under 750 HLA-typed donors. Donor age, sex, ethnicity and CMV serostatus were compiled alongside the repertoire data. The number of donors typed differed by locus, with roughly 629-640 for A, B, C, DRB1 and DQB1, roughly 520 for DQA1, 600 to 610 for DPA1, and some 450 for DPB1. Besides the first cohort of roughly 700 subjects, a separate validation cohort made up of 120 different subjects was used. An earlier analysis of around 540 of the donors applied high-throughput TCR beta sequencing to assess whether each TCR beta V gene segment acted as functional or pseudogenic. Every discovery cohort repertoire had been produced on one sequencing platform. A later analysis re-examined previously published TCR beta repertoires from just over 650 donors and added high-resolution HLA genotyping to investigate patterns of TCR occurrence. A later genetic analysis used genome-wide SNP genotypes for about 60% of the roughly 700 donors, treating that subset as a discovery cohort. Of the approximately 400 genotyped donors, around 81% fell in the genetic ancestry cluster associated with self-reported Caucasian donors. Rather than using new phenotypic data, the later analysis identified candidate immune exposures from TCR beta sequences and from how often those sequences occurred across donors. Four or five DR-DQ haplotypes were handled as single units for association and clustering, since linkage in the cohort was strong. The study combined high-throughput TCR immunosequencing, statistical association of individual TCRs with disease status, and machine learning to predict cytomegalovirus infection status. HLA typing included class I and class II loci at four-digit resolution. Across some 400 genotyped donors of the cohort, an average of about 240,000 unique TCR beta nucleotide sequences per donor were sequenced, and approximately 17% of those sequences were non-productive. The study profiled the T cell repertoires of fewer than 850 subjects by immunosequencing and related them to cytomegalovirus serostatus. What the research found in general, with its limitations: Because the 87-base-pair reads could not distinguish some IMGT-functional V segments, including TRBV6-2 and TRBV6-3, those segments were excluded. Around 16 rarely observed V segments, including chromosome 9 orphons, were excluded from the earlier analysis of 550 to 700 of the donors because counts were too low. The sequencing pipeline was judged likely to have produced a cluster of highly shared sequence variants as a technical artifact. The cohort was sequenced for TCR beta chains only, and without alpha or paired-chain data the features that could be detected were limited. In a later genetic analysis, fewer N-insertions in productive TCRs were reported among donors in an Asian-associated ancestry cluster than the approximately 630-donor mean. Correlated functional status among segregating V segments might be attributable to linkage disequilibrium, but an unknown experimental factor could not be ruled out. For the cohort, immune exposure information was limited to CMV serostatus. A few of the identified cytomegalovirus-associated TCR beta chains were confirmed in vitro to be specific for cytomegalovirus antigens. A further reported finding was that TCR beta sequences accurately predicted the HLA-A and HLA-B alleles for most subjects in the first cohort. An earlier analysis of approximately 600 of the donors showed that most TCR beta V segments appeared in productive rearrangements either about 87% or about 30% of the time, which broadly matched IMGT annotations. According to a later analysis, TCR association rates differed among HLA loci, with DRB1 alleles showing the most associated TCRs and HLA-C alleles showing the fewest. A later analysis found that most CMV-associated TCR beta chains appeared HLA-restricted, with HLA associations seemingly driven largely by CMV exposure. Because some donors lacked HLA typing at each locus, the association tests relied only on the typed subset. In a later analysis, HLA-associated TCR beta chains showed more clonal expansion and lower generation probabilities than non-associated chains that were equally common. Cytomegalovirus status was reported to be diagnosed by the classifier with high specificity and sensitivity in both the original and validation cohorts. Strong co-occurrence of HLA alleles, especially DR and DQ, made assigning TCR associations to individual alleles difficult. V-gene and J-gene trimming of TCR beta chains was associated with a missense DCLRE1C variant in a later genetic analysis, and the association was replicated in an independent cohort. The presence/absence analyses assumed that sequencing depth was roughly uniform across donors, and that assumption may not be true. Across donors, most TCR sequences were observed very rarely, whereas some public TCRs were present in many individuals. The authors suggested that the approach could potentially be generalized to other disease states and immunological phenotypes. The study gave a list of 150 to 200 TCR beta chains associated with cytomegalovirus. Several of the top co-occurrence clusters appeared to be linked to parvovirus B19, influenza, CMV and Epstein-Barr virus, according to a later analysis. At a false discovery rate of 0.05, a later analysis linked some 17,000 TCR beta sequences to specific HLA alleles.

The cohort comprised 670 or so healthy bone marrow donors. At the time of sampling, every cohort member was nominally healthy, though immune exposures that went unrecorded were likely present. The donor was CMV seronegative and was included in the group of a few hundred seronegative cohort members. A peripheral blood sample was provided by each donor, and peripheral blood mononuclear cells were used for TCR beta sequencing. Genomic DNA was extracted from the blood cell samples with the Qiagen DNeasy Blood Extraction Kit. The CDR3 contains 12 residues, cysteine and phenylalanine counted. The retained sequence is limited to the CDR3, 36 bases, with the frame set at the first base. Based on the germline V gene, the CDR1 and CDR2 sequences are SQVTM and ANQGSEA. After removal of 6 bases from V and 4 bases from J, the junction retains 3 bases not matched to a gene. The library came from the immunoSEQ multiplex PCR assay. The multiplex PCR relied on a mix of 60 forward primers for TCR Vbeta segments and 13 reverse primers for TCR Jbeta segments. Amplification of the CDR3 region of rearranged TCR beta genes was performed with a multiplex PCR assay on genomic DNA. Amplified TCR beta libraries were sequenced as 87-base-pair reads on the Illumina HiSeq System. Turning to the authors' computational methods: In a later analysis, tens of millions of unique TCR beta chains were counted across the 650 to 750 repertoires, and approximately 11 million of these chains were shared by at least two donors. Raw reads were error-corrected and collapsed into unique sequences by a nearest-neighbor algorithm in which closely related sequences were merged to remove PCR and sequencing errors. To assign V, D and J gene segments, CDR3 sequences were aligned to IMGT reference sequences. For a sequence to be retained, at least a six-nucleotide match to both a V gene segment and a J gene segment was required. Rearrangements were called productive when the CDR3 lacked stop codons and stayed in frame with V and J; all others were non-productive. Following IMGT convention, CDR3 was defined as the stretch from the second conserved V-encoded cysteine to the conserved J-encoded phenylalanine. Sequences without an unambiguous match to a single V gene segment were excluded from the earlier analysis of about 640 of the donors. An earlier analysis of roughly 590 of the donors called V segments functional above 56.7% productive rearrangements and segregating when the between-donor standard deviation exceeded 5%. To diagnose cytomegalovirus status from the catalog of TCR beta chain sequences, a statistical classification framework was built. V and J gene assignment, in a later analysis, came from comparing TCR nucleotide sequences with IMGT/GENE-DB human TR gene sequences. In a later analysis, CDR3 sequences and most-parsimonious VDJ recombination scenarios were assigned using the TCRdist pipeline. In a later analysis, each TCR beta chain was defined by its CDR3 amino acid sequence together with its V-gene family, and reads without a unique V-gene family were excluded. In a later analysis, a few hundred highly shared, low-generation-probability nucleotide sequences were removed to address suspected cross-contamination and a sequencing artifact. A later analysis calculated a clonal expansion index for each public chain from normalized within-repertoire ranks of inferred template counts. In a later analysis, generation probabilities were computed with a VDJ recombination model fitted to out-of-frame rearrangements, and the resulting probabilities were checked against IGoR. In a later analysis, TCR-TCR, TCR-HLA and TCR-CMV co-occurrence was scored with hypergeometric tests, and a repertoire-size bias correction was applied to TCR pairs. To estimate false discovery rates, a later analysis permuted the HLA or CMV assignments 20 times. In a later analysis, co-occurring TCRs were grouped using DBSCAN, and TCRdist sequence similarity was added for clustering within HLA-allele-positive subsets. For co-occurrence clustering, repertoires with fewer than 30,000 or more than 120,000 public chains were excluded, along with 4 to 6 repertoires with anomalous nucleotide sharing. The table comes from immuneACCESS by way of TCRdb, which keeps in-frame sequences with V and J called. Part of the clones is missing from these tables; in studies checked, under half for an unresolved V gene and the rest for unknown reasons. V and J calls plus clone size are reproduced from that table; the DNA served to infer D and trimming. The sample table records around 110,000 clones; roughly 66% of these occur just once. The top ten clonotypes cover about 2.2% of the sample.

This receptor was obtained from a woman aged 25 to 39 in good health and CMV-seronegative. Source material: PBMCs. This chain is built from TRBV29-1 and TRBJ2-5; 9 junctional bases match TRBD1. CDR3 region: CSVGQGRETQYF. Here is the DNA: TGCAGCGTGGGACAGGGTAGAGAGACCCAGTACTTC.